This T cell receptor (beta chain) came from a study of blood T cells in healthy people across ages. This clonotype was counted a few times. Its cognate antigen is unknown. Sample-barcoded 5' priming and a J-beta primer mix drove a second PCR of roughly 7 to 11 cycles. TCRdb ran MiXCR on the 5' RACE reads and lists one entry per CDR3 protein. This sample yields more than 1,400,000 distinct CDR3 sequences, of which roughly 40% are seen a single time; 7.9% belongs to the top ten. General study results and limits: Age advanced and TCR beta diversity per million T cells fell, roughly linearly.

Sample: blood. This receptor was obtained from a woman aged 18-35 years in good health.

The CDR3 is CSVEDIRGDGYTF. In DNA, the CDR3 is TGCAGCGTTGAAGATATACGAGGGGATGGCTACACCTTC. V and J are TRBV29-1 and TRBJ1-2; D might be TRBD1 (5 bases). V was shortened by 0 bases and J by 6 bases, with 11 bases between the two germline ends. Germline V gene lookup returns CDR1 SQVTM and CDR2 ANQGSEA. This CDR3 has 13 residues.